This TCR beta chain was sequenced for a study of blood T cell repertoires in COVID-19. Study context: Sample material is recorded as cDNA or gDNA derived from T cells, B-cell-depleted T cells, or PBMCs.

Under the authors' procedure: Estimation of nucleated cell counts relied on the amplification of reference gene primers. TCRdb's copy holds only in-frame clones and misses some; the assay was immunoSEQ multiplex PCR. Clone size and V and J calls were adopted from that table, with D and trimming inferred from the DNA. The table includes 150,000 or so clones, over 80% detected once. Participants' reported clinical history set cohort assignment. Either two negative PCRs, clearance, or symptom resolution qualified Cohort 3 donors as recovered. Losses at the gene ends were 0 bases for V and 3 bases for J; bases not matched to a gene: 5. Germline CDR1 SGDLS, CDR2 YYNGEE. There are 15 residues in the CDR3. About this clone itself: Other nucleotide sequences in the sample specify the same CDR3.

The clonotype was recovered from a woman aged 50 to 60 who had recovered from COVID-19. The V call is TRBV9, the J call TRBJ1-1, with 7 bases identical to TRBD1. Sequencing used PBMCs or T cells enriched from blood (not recorded which). CDR3 in DNA: TGTGCCAGCAGCGTAGGGGGAAGGGGGCACACTGAAGCTTTCTTT. Translation gives CASSVGGRGHTEAFF.